This is a list of T cell receptor beta chains from one sample in a study of blood T cell repertoires in COVID-19. Some clones are missing from TCRdb's copy, which holds only in-frame ones; the method was immunoSEQ multiplex PCR. The repertoire holds roughly 260,000 clones, with 70% to 90% as singletons. Sequenced input: peripheral blood. These receptors all come from a woman aged 40 to 50 who had recovered from COVID-19. CDR3s include the opening cysteine and the closing phenylalanine or tryptophan. D genes are given only for firm matches. Rows give clone size only sometimes, using once, few, many, or a class for an expanded clone.

clone size | J gene | V gene | D gene | CDR3 protein | CDR3 DNA
- | TRBJ1-4 | TRBV28 | - | CASGLGANEKLFF | TGTGCCAGCGGCCTCGGGGCTAATGAAAAACTGTTTTTT
- | TRBJ2-3 | TRBV6-5 | - | CASSYAGMSTDTQYF | TGTGCCAGCAGTTACGCCGGGATGAGCACAGATACGCAGTATTTT
- | TRBJ2-5 | TRBV21-1 | - | CASSFLGLHRPMWVGTRETQYF | TGTGCCAGCAGCTTTTTGGGACTTCACCGCCCGATGTGGGTTGGGACCCGGGAGACCCAGTACTTC
- | TRBJ2-3 | TRBV4-2 | - | CASSQESRSTDTQYF | TGTGCCAGCAGCCAAGAATCTAGAAGCACAGATACGCAGTATTTT
- | TRBJ1-6 | TRBV7-2 | - | CASSLVQGVGSPLHF | TGTGCCAGCAGCTTAGTGCAGGGTGTGGGTTCACCCCTCCACTTT
- | TRBJ2-1 | TRBV19 | TRBD2 | CASSGTSGSREQFF | TGTGCCAGTAGTGGGACTAGCGGGAGTCGAGAGCAGTTCTTC
- | TRBJ2-7 | TRBV27 | TRBD1 | CASSSTGGITYEQYF | TGTGCCAGCAGTTCGACAGGGGGCATAACCTACGAGCAGTACTTC
- | TRBJ2-1 | TRBV1 | - | CTSSQATGLISYNEQFF | TGCACCAGCAGCCAAGCGACAGGCCTGATCTCCTACAATGAGCAGTTCTTC
- | TRBJ1-3 | TRBV6-1 | - | CASSENRWASGNTIYF | TGTGCCAGCAGTGAGAACAGGTGGGCCTCTGGAAACACCATATATTTT
- | TRBJ2-7 | TRBV25-1 | TRBD2 | CASSEFGGRGYEQYF | TGTGCCAGCAGTGAATTCGGCGGGAGGGGGTACGAGCAGTACTTC
once | TRBJ2-3 | TRBV5-1 | - | CASSFGVGSDTQYF | TGCGCCAGCTCCTTCGGGGTAGGGTCAGATACGCAGTATTTT
- | TRBJ2-5 | TRBV2 | TRBD2 | CASSEEGWLAGQETQYF | TGTGCCAGCAGTGAAGAGGGGTGGCTAGCGGGGCAAGAGACCCAGTACTTC
- | TRBJ1-2 | TRBV18 | TRBD1 | CASSLSGQGARGYTF | TGTGCCAGCTCACTATCCGGACAGGGGGCTCGAGGCTACACCTTC
- | TRBJ2-1 | TRBV4-1 | - | CASSQERRGNYNEQFF | TGCGCCAGCAGCCAAGAGAGGCGCGGGAATTACAATGAGCAGTTCTTC
- | TRBJ2-5 | TRBV9 | TRBD1 | CASSSPRGTTYQETQYF | TGTGCCAGCAGCTCCCCCAGGGGGACAACCTACCAAGAGACCCAGTACTTC
- | TRBJ2-7 | TRBV11-2 | TRBD2 | CACRPLSGSYIEQYF | TGTGCCTGTCGCCCCCTTAGCGGGAGCTATATCGAGCAGTACTTC
- | TRBJ2-1 | TRBV4-2 | TRBD2 | CASSQASGGYNEQFF | TGTGCCAGCAGCCAAGCTAGCGGGGGTTACAATGAGCAGTTCTTC
once | TRBJ2-3 | TRBV9 | - | CASSPVPGVQDTQYF | TGTGCCAGCAGCCCAGTGCCGGGAGTACAAGATACGCAGTATTTT
- | TRBJ2-2 | TRBV5-1 | TRBD1 | CASSLGTDKELFF | TGCGCCAGCAGCCTAGGGACAGACAAGGAGCTGTTTTTT
- | TRBJ2-3 | TRBV11-3 | TRBD2 | CASSPRTSGGSTDTQYF | TGTGCCAGCAGCCCTCGGACTAGCGGGGGGAGCACAGATACGCAGTATTTT
- | TRBJ2-7 | TRBV7-2 | - | CASSPRMVPSYEQYF | TGTGCCAGCAGCCCCAGGATGGTTCCTTCCTACGAGCAGTACTTC
- | TRBJ2-3 | TRBV9 | TRBD2 | CASSVGWSGGTDTQYF | TGTGCCAGCAGCGTGGGGTGGAGCGGGGGCACAGATACGCAGTATTTT
- | TRBJ2-5 | TRBV4-1 | TRBD2 | CASSQEVTGGALETQYF | TGCGCCAGCAGCCAAGAGGTGACGGGGGGGGCGTTAGAGACCCAGTACTTC
once | TRBJ2-3 | TRBV7-2 | TRBD2 | CASSLAPSGGNTDTQYF | TGTGCCAGCAGCTTAGCGCCTAGCGGGGGGAACACAGATACGCAGTATTTT
- | TRBJ2-5 | TRBV6-6 | - | CASSYSMGPRYQTQYF | TGTGCCAGCAGTTACTCGATGGGGCCACGGTACCAGACCCAGTACTTC
- | TRBJ2-3 | TRBV5-4 | - | CASSLGGTDTQYF | TGTGCCAGCAGCTTGGGAGGCACAGATACGCAGTATTTT
- | TRBJ2-1 | TRBV27 | - | CASSFTANEQFF | TGTGCCAGCAGTTTTACAGCCAATGAGCAGTTCTTC
- | TRBJ1-2 | TRBV28 | - | CASDGPAEQGNVYGYTF | TGTGCCAGCGACGGTCCGGCCGAACAGGGTAATGTCTATGGCTACACCTTC
- | TRBJ2-3 | TRBV18 | TRBD2 | CASSPPGLAGGLPPDTQYF | TGTGCCAGCTCACCACCGGGACTAGCGGGGGGGCTACCCCCGGATACGCAGTATTTT
- | TRBJ2-1 | TRBV2 | - | CASSAAGPSYNEQFF | TGTGCCAGCAGTGCGGCGGGTCCGTCCTACAATGAGCAGTTCTTC
- | TRBJ1-1 | TRBV19 | - | CASRGDTEAFF | TGTGCCAGCCGGGGAGACACTGAAGCTTTCTTT
- | TRBJ2-5 | TRBV5-4 | - | CASSIGAQETQYF | TGTGCCAGCAGTATAGGGGCCCAAGAGACCCAGTACTTC
- | TRBJ1-1 | TRBV12-3/TRBV12-4 | - | CASSPREGTEAFF | TGTGCCAGCAGCCCCAGGGAGGGCACTGAAGCTTTCTTT
few | TRBJ2-1 | TRBV6-2/TRBV6-3 | TRBD2 | CASSYSATSGIYNEQFF | TGTGCCAGCAGTTACTCGGCCACTAGCGGGATCTACAATGAGCAGTTCTTC
few | TRBJ2-5 | TRBV3-1/TRBV3-2 | TRBD2 | CASSPQRASREDQYF | TGTGCCAGCAGCCCCCAGCGGGCTTCACGGGAGGACCAGTACTTC
- | TRBJ2-7 | TRBV27 | - | CASSRRGQIYEQYF | TGTGCCAGCAGCCGACGGGGACAAATTTACGAGCAGTACTTC
- | TRBJ2-5 | TRBV7-6 | - | CASSAGQGRQETQYF | TGTGCCAGCAGCGCAGGGCAGGGAAGGCAAGAGACCCAGTACTTC
- | TRBJ1-5 | TRBV5-6 | - | CASSLRGGYQPQHF | TGTGCCAGCAGCTTACGCGGGGGCTATCAGCCCCAGCATTTT
- | TRBJ2-7 | TRBV3-1/TRBV3-2 | TRBD2 | CASSPMVAGSEQYF | TGTGCCAGCAGCCCCATGGTAGCGGGGAGCGAGCAGTACTTC
- | TRBJ1-4 | TRBV7-2 | - | CASSIGQSPRGEKLFF | TGTGCCAGCAGCATCGGACAGTCTCCCCGGGGTGAAAAACTGTTTTTT
- | TRBJ2-5 | TRBV3-1/TRBV3-2 | TRBD1 | CASTTGQGFRETQYF | TGTGCCAGCACCACCGGACAGGGCTTCCGAGAGACCCAGTACTTC
few | TRBJ1-1 | TRBV12-3/TRBV12-4 | - | CASRWQGNTEAFF | TGTGCCAGCAGATGGCAGGGGAACACTGAAGCTTTCTTT
once | TRBJ2-2 | TRBV5-1 | TRBD2 | CASSLGASGNTGELFF | TGCGCCAGCAGCTTGGGCGCTAGCGGGAACACCGGGGAGCTGTTTTTT
- | TRBJ1-4 | TRBV14 | TRBD1 | CASSQWTGANEKLFF | TGTGCCAGCAGCCAGTGGACAGGAGCTAATGAAAAACTGTTTTTT
- | TRBJ2-1 | TRBV28 | TRBD1 | CASSPGQSNNEQFF | TGTGCCAGCAGTCCGGGACAGTCGAACAATGAGCAGTTCTTC
- | TRBJ2-2 | TRBV6-4 | TRBD2 | CASSDGLAGGGELFF | TGTGCCAGCAGTGATGGACTAGCGGGAGGCGGGGAGCTGTTTTTT
once | TRBJ2-1 | TRBV6-2/TRBV6-3 | TRBD2 | CASSQPLAGGLNEQFF | TGTGCCAGCAGTCAACCTCTAGCGGGGGGTCTAAATGAGCAGTTCTTC
- | TRBJ2-2 | TRBV5-5 | TRBD1 | CASSLLPGQGRANTGELFF | TGTGCCAGCAGCTTACTGCCGGGACAGGGAAGGGCGAACACCGGGGAGCTGTTTTTT